Sequencing of this T cell receptor (beta chain) was carried out in a study of cytomegalovirus exposure and HLA in healthy donors. V was trimmed by 3 bases and J by 0 bases, leaving 15 bases between them. Germline values: CDR1 SGHDT, CDR2 YYEEEE. CDR3 length: 17 residues. Profiled with immunoSEQ multiplex PCR; TCRdb holds only in-frame clones, not every one. The sample consists of roughly 90,000 clones, about 85% of them appearing once. Sequencing was done on a sample of PBMCs. The receptor comes from a man in his late teens or twenties in good health and CMV-seropositive. V is TRBV5-6 and J is TRBJ1-4, with D perhaps TRBD1 (6 bases). CDR3 region: CASSSDSPTATNEKLFF. The CDR3 DNA reads TGTGCCAGCAGCTCGGACAGTCCCACAGCAACTAATGAAAAACTGTTTTTT.